The rows below give T cell receptor beta chains drawn from one sample of a study of beta chain features in type 1 diabetes. Generated by immunoSEQ multiplex PCR, the TCRdb table keeps only in-frame clones and is missing some. The data hold hundreds of thousands of clones, with around 15% observed a single time. Source material: naive CD4+ T cells from blood. The origin of the receptors is a man aged 18 to 29 with type 1 diabetes. The CDR3 runs from the conserved cysteine through the conserved F or W. Fields, in order: CDR3 protein, CDR3 DNA, clone size, V gene, D gene, J gene. A D gene is named only where the DNA matches it firmly. Clone size, where shown, is once, few, many, or a class for clones that have expanded.

CDR3 protein: CASSPQSGGSGYGYTF
CDR3 DNA: TGCGCCAGCAGCCCCCAATCTGGGGGTTCTGGGTATGGCTACACCTTC
clone size: few
V gene: TRBV4-1
D gene: NA
J gene: TRBJ1-2

CDR3 protein: CASSATSGGAYEQFF
CDR3 DNA: TGTGCCAGCAGTGCAACTAGCGGGGGGGCCTATGAGCAGTTCTTC
clone size: few
V gene: TRBV6-4
D gene: TRBD2
J gene: TRBJ2-1

CDR3 protein: CASSTGTGDYGYTF
CDR3 DNA: TGTGCCAGCTCGACCGGGACAGGGGACTATGGCTACACCTTC
clone size: NA
V gene: TRBV18
D gene: TRBD1
J gene: TRBJ1-2

CDR3 protein: CATSRDWDFTDTQYF
CDR3 DNA: TGTGCCACCAGCAGAGATTGGGACTTCACAGATACGCAGTATTTT
clone size: few
V gene: TRBV15
D gene: NA
J gene: TRBJ2-3

CDR3 protein: CASSRGGSSTDTQYF
CDR3 DNA: TGTGCCAGCAGCAGAGGGGGCAGTAGCACAGATACGCAGTATTTT
clone size: few
V gene: TRBV11-2
D gene: TRBD1
J gene: TRBJ2-3

CDR3 protein: CSVGDRTGLSEQYF
CDR3 DNA: TGCAGCGTTGGGGACAGAACAGGGCTAAGCGAGCAGTACTTC
clone size: NA
V gene: TRBV29-1
D gene: TRBD1
J gene: TRBJ2-7

CDR3 protein: CASNSGGSNTEAFF
CDR3 DNA: TGTGCCAGCAACTCAGGGGGTTCAAACACTGAAGCTTTCTTT
clone size: NA
V gene: TRBV7-9
D gene: TRBD1
J gene: TRBJ1-1

CDR3 protein: CASSFTNFMGDEKLFF
CDR3 DNA: TGCGCCAGCAGCTTTACGAATTTCATGGGGGATGAAAAACTGTTTTTT
clone size: NA
V gene: TRBV5-1
D gene: NA
J gene: TRBJ1-4

CDR3 protein: CSVTDSANVNTEAFF
CDR3 DNA: TGCAGCGTTACCGACAGTGCGAATGTGAACACTGAAGCTTTCTTT
clone size: few
V gene: TRBV29-1
D gene: NA
J gene: TRBJ1-1

CDR3 protein: CSVVSSNYGYTF
CDR3 DNA: TGCAGCGTTGTTAGTTCCAACTATGGCTACACCTTC
clone size: NA
V gene: TRBV29-1
D gene: NA
J gene: TRBJ1-2